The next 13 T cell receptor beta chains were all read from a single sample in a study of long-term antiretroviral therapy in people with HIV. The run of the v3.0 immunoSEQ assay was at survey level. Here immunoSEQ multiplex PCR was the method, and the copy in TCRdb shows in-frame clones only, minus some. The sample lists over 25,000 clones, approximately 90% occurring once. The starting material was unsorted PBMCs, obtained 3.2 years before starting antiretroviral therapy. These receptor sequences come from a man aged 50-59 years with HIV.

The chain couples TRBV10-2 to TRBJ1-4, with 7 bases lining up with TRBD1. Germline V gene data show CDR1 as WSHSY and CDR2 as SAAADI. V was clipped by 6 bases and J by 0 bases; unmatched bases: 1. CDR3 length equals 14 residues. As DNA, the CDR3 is TGCGCCAGCAGGGGGACAGCAACTAATGAAAAACTGTTTTTT. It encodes CASRGTATNEKLFF.

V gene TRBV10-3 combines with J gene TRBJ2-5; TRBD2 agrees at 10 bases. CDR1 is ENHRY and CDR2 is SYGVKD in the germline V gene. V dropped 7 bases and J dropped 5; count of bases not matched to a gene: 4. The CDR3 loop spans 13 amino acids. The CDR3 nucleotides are TGTGCCATCAAAGGGACTAGCGTGGAGACCCAGTACTTC. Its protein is CAIKGTSVETQYF.

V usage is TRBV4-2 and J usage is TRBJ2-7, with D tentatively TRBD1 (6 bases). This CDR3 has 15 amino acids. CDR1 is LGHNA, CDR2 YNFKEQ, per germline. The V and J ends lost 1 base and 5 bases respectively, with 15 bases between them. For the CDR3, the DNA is TGTGCCAGCAGCCAAGTACAACAGGGCAACAACGAGCAGTACTTC. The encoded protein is CASSQVQQGNNEQYF.

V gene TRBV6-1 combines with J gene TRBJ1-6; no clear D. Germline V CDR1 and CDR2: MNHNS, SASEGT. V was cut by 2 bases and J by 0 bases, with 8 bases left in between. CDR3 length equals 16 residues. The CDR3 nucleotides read TGTGCCAGCAGTGAAATGTGGGGCTCCTATAATTCACCCCTCCACTTT. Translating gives CASSEMWGSYNSPLHF.

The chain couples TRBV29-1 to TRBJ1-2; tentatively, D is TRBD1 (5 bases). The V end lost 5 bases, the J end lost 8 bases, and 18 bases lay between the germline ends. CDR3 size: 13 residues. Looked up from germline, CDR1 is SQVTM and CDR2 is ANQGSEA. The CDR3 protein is CSVSDLQGRGYTF. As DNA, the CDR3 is TGCAGCGTTTCCGATTTGCAGGGCCGGGGCTACACCTTC.

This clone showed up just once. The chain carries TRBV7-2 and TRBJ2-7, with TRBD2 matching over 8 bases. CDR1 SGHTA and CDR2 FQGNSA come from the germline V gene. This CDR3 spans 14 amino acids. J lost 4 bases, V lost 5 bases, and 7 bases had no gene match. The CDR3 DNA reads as TGTGCCAGCAGCAAGACTAGCGAAACATACGAGCAGTACTTC. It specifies CASSKTSETYEQYF.

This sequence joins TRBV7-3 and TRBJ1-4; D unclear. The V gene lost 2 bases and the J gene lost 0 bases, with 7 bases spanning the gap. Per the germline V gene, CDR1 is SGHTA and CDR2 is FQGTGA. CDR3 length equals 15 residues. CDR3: CASSLREATNEKLFF. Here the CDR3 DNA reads TGTGCCAGCAGCTTACGGGAGGCAACTAATGAAAAACTGTTTTTT.

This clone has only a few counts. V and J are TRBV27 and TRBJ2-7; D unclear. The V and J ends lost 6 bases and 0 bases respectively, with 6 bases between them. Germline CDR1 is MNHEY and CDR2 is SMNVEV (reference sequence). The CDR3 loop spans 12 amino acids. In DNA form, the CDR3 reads TGTGCCAGCAGCCCGAGCTCCTACGAGCAGTACTTC. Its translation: CASSPSSYEQYF.

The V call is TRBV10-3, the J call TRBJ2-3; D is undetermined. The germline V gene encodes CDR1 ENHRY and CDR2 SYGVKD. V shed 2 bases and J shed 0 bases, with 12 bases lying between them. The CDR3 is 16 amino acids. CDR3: CAISETLGLSTDTQYF. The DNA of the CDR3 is TGTGCCATCAGTGAGACCTTAGGTCTTAGCACAGATACGCAGTATTTT.

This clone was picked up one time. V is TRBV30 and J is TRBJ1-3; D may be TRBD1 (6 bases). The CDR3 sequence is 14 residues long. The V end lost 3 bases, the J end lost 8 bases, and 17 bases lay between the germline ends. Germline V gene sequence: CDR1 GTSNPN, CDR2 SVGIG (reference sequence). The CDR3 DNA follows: TGTGCCTGGAGGCCTGACGGACAGCTCTACACCATATATTTT. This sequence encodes CAWRPDGQLYTIYF.

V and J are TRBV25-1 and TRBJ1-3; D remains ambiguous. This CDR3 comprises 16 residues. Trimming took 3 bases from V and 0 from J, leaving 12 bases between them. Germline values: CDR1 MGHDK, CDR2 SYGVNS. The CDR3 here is CASSDVGHLSGNTIYF. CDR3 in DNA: TGTGCCAGCAGTGATGTGGGCCACCTCTCTGGAAACACCATATATTTT.

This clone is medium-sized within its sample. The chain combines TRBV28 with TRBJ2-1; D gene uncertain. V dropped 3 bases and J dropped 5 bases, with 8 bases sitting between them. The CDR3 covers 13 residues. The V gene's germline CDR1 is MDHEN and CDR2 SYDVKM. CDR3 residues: CASSFLGNNEQFF. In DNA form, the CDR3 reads TGTGCCAGCAGTTTTCTGGGAAACAATGAGCAGTTCTTC.

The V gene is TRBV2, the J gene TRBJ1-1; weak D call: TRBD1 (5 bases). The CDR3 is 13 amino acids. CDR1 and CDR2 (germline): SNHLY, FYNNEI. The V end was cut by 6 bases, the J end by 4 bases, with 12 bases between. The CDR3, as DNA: TGTGCCAGCAGGAGTACAGGTCCCACTGAAGCTTTCTTT. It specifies CASRSTGPTEAFF. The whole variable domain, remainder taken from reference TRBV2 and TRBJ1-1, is EPEVTQTPSHQVTQMGQEVILRCVPISNHLYFYWYRQILGQKVEFLVSFYNNEISEKSEIFDDQFSVERPDGSNFTLKIRSTKLEDSAMYFCASRSTGPTEAFFGQGTRLTVV.